One sample yielded the 3 T cell receptor beta chains listed below, sequenced in a study of shared T cell receptors in the human thymus. Sequenced by immunoSEQ multiplex PCR; TCRdb stores in-frame clones only, minus some. The repertoire holds 700,000 or so clones, with 80% to 90% as singletons. The same specimen was also included in a second study, on human thymus T cells.

The sequenced sample was thymocytes. Receptor source: a girl less than two years old with a congenital heart defect.

Only a few counts were recorded for this clone. This CDR3 is CASSPTGPGLMNTEAFF. DNA for the CDR3: TGTGCCAGCAGCCCGACCGGGCCGGGACTAATGAACACTGAAGCTTTCTTT. The rearrangement links TRBV25-1 to TRBJ1-1; TRBD1 is a possible D gene (5 bases). The germline V and J ends were trimmed by 6 bases and 0 bases, with 20 bases remaining between them. Germline CDR1 and CDR2: MGHDK and SYGVNS. The CDR3 is 17 residues long.

The chain has TRBV9 and TRBJ1-2; possibly TRBD1 for D (6 bases). This CDR3 is 16 amino acids long. Germline V gene lookup returns CDR1 SGDLS and CDR2 YYNGEE. The V end lost 4 bases, the J end lost 6 bases, and 22 bases lay between the germline ends. The CDR3 sequence: CASSPSRVPPGDGYTF. As DNA, the CDR3 is TGTGCCAGCAGCCCCAGCCGGGTCCCCCCAGGGGATGGCTACACCTTC. Looking up the rest from reference TRBV9 and TRBJ1-2 gives the full variable domain: DSGVTQTPKHLITATGQRVTLRCSPRSGDLSVYWYQQSLDQGLQFLIQYYNGEERAKGNILERFSAQQFPDLHSELNLSSLELGDSALYFCASSPSRVPPGDGYTFGSGTRLTVV.

This sequence joins TRBV19 and TRBJ2-5, with D possibly being TRBD2 (6 bases). Germline loops: CDR1 LNHDA, CDR2 SQIVND (reference sequence). With 3 bases removed from V and 1 base from J, the gap between germline ends came to 9 bases. This CDR3 contains 14 residues. In DNA, the CDR3 is TGTGCCAGTAGTATGGGGGGAGCCCAAGAGACCCAGTACTTC. Translating gives CASSMGGAQETQYF.